The present T cell receptor (beta chain) was sequenced within a study of blood T cell repertoires in COVID-19. CDR3 length: 16 amino acids. Unmatched junction bases numbered 10, after V lost 0 bases and J lost 6 bases. Germline loops: CDR1 SGHRS, CDR2 YFSETQ. Original data processing: Nucleated cell counts were estimated from reference gene primer amplification. Profiled with immunoSEQ multiplex PCR; TCRdb holds only in-frame clones, not every one. Clone size and V and J calls were adopted from that table, with D and trimming inferred from the DNA. The table includes 200,000 or so clones, about 85% detected once.

This clonotype originated in a man between 65 and 85 years old with acute or convalescent COVID-19. The chain links TRBV5-1 to TRBJ1-2; 8 nucleotides line up with TRBD1. Sequencing input: peripheral blood. The CDR3 reads CASSLEGQGALHGYTF. CDR3 DNA: TGCGCCAGCAGCTTGGAGGGGCAGGGGGCCCTTCATGGCTACACCTTC.